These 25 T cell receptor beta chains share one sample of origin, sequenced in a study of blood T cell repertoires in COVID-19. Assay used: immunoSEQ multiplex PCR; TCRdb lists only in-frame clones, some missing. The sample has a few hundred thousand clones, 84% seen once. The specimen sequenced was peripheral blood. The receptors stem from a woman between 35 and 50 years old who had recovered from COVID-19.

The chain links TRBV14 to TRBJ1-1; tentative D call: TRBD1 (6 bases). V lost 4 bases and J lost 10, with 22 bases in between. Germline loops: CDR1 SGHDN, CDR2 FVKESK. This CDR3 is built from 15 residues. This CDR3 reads CASSPTQTGIRSAFF. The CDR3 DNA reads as TGTGCCAGCAGCCCCACACAAACAGGGATTCGGTCAGCTTTCTTT.

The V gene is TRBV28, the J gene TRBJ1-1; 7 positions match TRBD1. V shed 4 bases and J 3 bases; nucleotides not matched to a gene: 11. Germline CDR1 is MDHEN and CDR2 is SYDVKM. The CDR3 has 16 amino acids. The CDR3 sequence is CASSYLGPRGDTEAFF. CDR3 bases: TGTGCCAGCAGTTACCTGGGCCCCAGGGGGGACACTGAAGCTTTCTTT. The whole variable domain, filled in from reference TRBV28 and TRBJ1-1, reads DVKVTQSSRYLVKRTGEKVFLECVQDMDHENMFWYRQDPGLGLRLIYFSYDVKMKEKGDIPEGYSVSREKKERFSLILESASTNQTSMYLCASSYLGPRGDTEAFFGQGTRLTVV.

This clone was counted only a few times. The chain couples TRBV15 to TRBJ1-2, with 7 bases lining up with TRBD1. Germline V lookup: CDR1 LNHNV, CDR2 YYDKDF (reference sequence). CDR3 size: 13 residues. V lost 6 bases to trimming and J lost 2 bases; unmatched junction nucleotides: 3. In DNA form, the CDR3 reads TGTGCCACCAGGCACAGGGGAAACTATGGCTACACCTTC. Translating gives CATRHRGNYGYTF.

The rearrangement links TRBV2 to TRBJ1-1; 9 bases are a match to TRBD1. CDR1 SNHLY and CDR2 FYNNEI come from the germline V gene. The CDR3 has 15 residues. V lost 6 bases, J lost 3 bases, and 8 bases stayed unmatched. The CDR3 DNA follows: TGTGCCAGCAGGCAAGACAGGGGGGCTTACACTGAAGCTTTCTTT. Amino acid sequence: CASRQDRGAYTEAFF.

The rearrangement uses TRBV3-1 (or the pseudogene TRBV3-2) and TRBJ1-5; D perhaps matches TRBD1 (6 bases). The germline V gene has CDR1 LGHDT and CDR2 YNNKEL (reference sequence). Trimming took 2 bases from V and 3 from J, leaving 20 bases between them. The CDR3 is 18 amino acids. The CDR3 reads CASSQKFRTGWDNQPQHF. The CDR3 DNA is TGTGCCAGCAGCCAAAAGTTTCGAACAGGGTGGGACAATCAGCCCCAGCATTTT.

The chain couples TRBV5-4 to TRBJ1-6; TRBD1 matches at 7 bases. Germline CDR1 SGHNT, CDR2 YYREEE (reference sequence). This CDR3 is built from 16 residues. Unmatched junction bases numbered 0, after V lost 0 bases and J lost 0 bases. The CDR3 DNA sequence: TGTGCCAGCAGCTTGGCAGGGGGCTCCTATAATTCACCCCTCCACTTT. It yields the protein CASSLAGGSYNSPLHF.

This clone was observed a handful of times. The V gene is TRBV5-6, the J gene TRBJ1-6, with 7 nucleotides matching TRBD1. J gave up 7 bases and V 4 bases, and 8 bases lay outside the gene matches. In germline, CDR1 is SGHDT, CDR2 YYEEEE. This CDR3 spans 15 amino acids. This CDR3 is CASSVGQVENSPLHF. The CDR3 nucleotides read TGTGCCAGCAGCGTCGGACAGGTAGAGAATTCACCCCTCCACTTT. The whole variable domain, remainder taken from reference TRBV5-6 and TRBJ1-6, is DAGVTQSPTHLIKTRGQQVTLRCSPKSGHDTVSWYQQALGQGPQFIFQYYEEEERQRGNFPDRFSGHQFPNYSSELNVNALLLGDSALYLCASSVGQVENSPLHFGNGTRLTVT.

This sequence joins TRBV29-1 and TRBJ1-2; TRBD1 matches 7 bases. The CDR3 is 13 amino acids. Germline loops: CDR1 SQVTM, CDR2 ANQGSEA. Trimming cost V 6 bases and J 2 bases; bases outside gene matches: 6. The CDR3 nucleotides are TGCAGCGTAGGACAGGATTTGAACTATGGCTACACCTTC. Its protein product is CSVGQDLNYGYTF.

CDR3 sequence (DNA): TGTGCCAGCAGCTTAGTGGCGGAGAACTATGGCTACACCTTC. Amino acids: CASSLVAENYGYTF. The V gene is TRBV7-9, the J gene TRBJ1-2; D ambiguous. The CDR3 loop spans 14 amino acids. V lost 1 base, J lost 2 bases, and 8 bases lay in between. CDR1 and CDR2 from the germline V gene are SEHNR and FQNEAQ (reference sequence).

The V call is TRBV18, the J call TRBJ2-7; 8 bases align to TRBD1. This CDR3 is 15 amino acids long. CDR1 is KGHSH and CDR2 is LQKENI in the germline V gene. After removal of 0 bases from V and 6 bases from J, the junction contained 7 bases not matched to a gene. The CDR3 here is CASSPPGTGHAEQYF. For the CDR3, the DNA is TGTGCCAGCTCACCACCAGGGACAGGTCACGCCGAGCAGTACTTC. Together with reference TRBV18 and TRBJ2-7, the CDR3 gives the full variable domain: NAGVMQNPRHLVRRRGQEARLRCSPMKGHSHVYWYRQLPEEGLKFMVYLQKENIIDESGMPKERFSAEFPKEGPSILRIQQVVRGDSAAYFCASSPPGTGHAEQYFGPGTRLTVT.

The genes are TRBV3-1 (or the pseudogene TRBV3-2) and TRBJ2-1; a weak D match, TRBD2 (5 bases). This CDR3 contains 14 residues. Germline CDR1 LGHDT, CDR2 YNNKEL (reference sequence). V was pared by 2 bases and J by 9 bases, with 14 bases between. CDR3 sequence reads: CASSQFLSGSEQFF. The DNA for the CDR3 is TGTGCCAGCAGCCAATTCCTGTCGGGGTCTGAGCAGTTCTTC.

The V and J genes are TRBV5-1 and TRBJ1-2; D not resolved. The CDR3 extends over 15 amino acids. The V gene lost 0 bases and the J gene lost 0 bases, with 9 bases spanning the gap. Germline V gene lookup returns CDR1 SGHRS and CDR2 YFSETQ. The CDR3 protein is CASSLVGSSNYGYTF. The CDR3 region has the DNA TGCGCCAGCAGCTTGGTGGGCAGCTCTAACTATGGCTACACCTTC.

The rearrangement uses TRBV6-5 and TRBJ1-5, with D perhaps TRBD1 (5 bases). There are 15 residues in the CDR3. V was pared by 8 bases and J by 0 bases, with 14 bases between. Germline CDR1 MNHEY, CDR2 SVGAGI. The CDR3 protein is CASSGLQTSNQPQHF. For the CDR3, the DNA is TGTGCCAGCTCGGGACTTCAGACTAGCAATCAGCCCCAGCATTTT.

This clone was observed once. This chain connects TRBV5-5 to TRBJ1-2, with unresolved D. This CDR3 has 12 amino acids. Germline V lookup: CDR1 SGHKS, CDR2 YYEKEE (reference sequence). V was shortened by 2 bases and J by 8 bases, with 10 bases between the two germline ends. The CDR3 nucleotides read TGTGCCAGCAGCTTCGACGGGTACGGCTACACCTTC. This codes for CASSFDGYGYTF.

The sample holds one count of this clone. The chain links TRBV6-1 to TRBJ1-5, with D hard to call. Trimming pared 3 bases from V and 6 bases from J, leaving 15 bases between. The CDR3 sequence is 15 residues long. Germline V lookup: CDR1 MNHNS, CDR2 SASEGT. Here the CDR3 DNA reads TGTGCCAGCAGTGATATACTCTCGGCGGGTCAGCCCCAGCATTTT. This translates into CASSDILSAGQPQHF.

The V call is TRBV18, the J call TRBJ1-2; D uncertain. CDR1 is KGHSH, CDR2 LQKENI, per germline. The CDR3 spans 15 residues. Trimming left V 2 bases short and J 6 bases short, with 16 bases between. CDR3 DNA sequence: TGTGCCAGCTCACCAAACCTCGATAGAGGAAATGGCTACACCTTC. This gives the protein CASSPNLDRGNGYTF.

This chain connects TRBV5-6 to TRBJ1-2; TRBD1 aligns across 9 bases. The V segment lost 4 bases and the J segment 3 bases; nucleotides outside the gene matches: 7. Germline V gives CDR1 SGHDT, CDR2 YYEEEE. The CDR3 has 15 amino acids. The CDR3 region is CASSGNRGLDYGYTF. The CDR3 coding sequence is TGTGCCAGCAGCGGAAACAGGGGGCTGGACTATGGCTACACCTTC.

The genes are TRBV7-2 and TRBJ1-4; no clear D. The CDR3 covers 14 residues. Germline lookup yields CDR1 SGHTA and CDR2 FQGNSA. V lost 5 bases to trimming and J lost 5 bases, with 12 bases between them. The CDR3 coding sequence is TGTGCCAGCAGCCCCGGTCGGGAAAATGAAAAACTGTTTTTT. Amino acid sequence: CASSPGRENEKLFF.

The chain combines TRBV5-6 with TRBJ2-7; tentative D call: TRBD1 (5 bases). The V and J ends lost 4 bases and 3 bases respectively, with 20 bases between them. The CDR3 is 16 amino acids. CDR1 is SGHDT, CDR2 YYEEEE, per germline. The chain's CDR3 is CASSDNSVQGSYEQYF. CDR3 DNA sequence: TGTGCCAGCAGCGACAACTCGGTCCAGGGTAGCTACGAGCAGTACTTC.

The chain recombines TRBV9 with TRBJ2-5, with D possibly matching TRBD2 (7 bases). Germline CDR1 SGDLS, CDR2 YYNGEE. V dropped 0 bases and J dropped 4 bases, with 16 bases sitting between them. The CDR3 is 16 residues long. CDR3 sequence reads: CASSVAGGAIAETQYF. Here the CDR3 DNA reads TGTGCCAGCAGCGTAGCTGGGGGGGCCATTGCAGAGACCCAGTACTTC.

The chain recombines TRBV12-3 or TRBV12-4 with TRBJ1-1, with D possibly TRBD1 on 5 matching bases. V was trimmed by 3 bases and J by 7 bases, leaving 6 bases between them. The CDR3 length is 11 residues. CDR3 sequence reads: CASSLGGEAFF. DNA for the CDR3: TGTGCCAGCAGTTTGGGGGGTGAAGCTTTCTTT.

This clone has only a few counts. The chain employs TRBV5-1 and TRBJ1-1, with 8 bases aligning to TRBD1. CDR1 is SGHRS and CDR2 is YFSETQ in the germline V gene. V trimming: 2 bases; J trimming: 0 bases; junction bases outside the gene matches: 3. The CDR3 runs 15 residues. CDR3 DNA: TGCGCCAGCAGCTTAGACAGGGGTCTGAACACTGAAGCTTTCTTT. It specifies CASSLDRGLNTEAFF. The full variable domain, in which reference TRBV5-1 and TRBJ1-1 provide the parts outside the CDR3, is KAGVTQTPRYLIKTRGQQVTLSCSPISGHRSVSWYQQTPGQGLQFLFEYFSETQRNKGNFPGRFSGRQFSNSRSEMNVSTLELGDSALYLCASSLDRGLNTEAFFGQGTRLTVV.

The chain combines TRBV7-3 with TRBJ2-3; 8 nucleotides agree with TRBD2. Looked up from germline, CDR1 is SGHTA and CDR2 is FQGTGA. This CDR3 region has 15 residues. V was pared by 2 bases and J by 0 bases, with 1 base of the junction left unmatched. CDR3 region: CASSLLAGSTDTQYF. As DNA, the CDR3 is TGTGCCAGCAGCTTATTAGCGGGGAGCACAGATACGCAGTATTTT.

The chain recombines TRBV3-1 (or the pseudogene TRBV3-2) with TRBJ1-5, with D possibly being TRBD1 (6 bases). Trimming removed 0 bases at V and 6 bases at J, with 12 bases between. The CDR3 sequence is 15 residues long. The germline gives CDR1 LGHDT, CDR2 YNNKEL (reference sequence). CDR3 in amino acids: CASSQDWRRGQPQHF. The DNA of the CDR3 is TGTGCCAGCAGCCAAGATTGGCGCAGGGGTCAGCCCCAGCATTTT.

The DNA of the CDR3 is TGCGCCAGCTCCAGGACAGGGGATCAGCCCCAGCATTTT. Translated, it gives CASSRTGDQPQHF. The chain uses TRBV5-1 and TRBJ1-5, with 9 bases aligning to TRBD1. J was trimmed by 5 bases and V by 7 bases; bases with no gene match: 4. The germline V gene encodes CDR1 SGHRS and CDR2 YFSETQ. This CDR3 has 13 amino acids.